This entry lists 4 T cell receptor beta chains sequenced from one sample in a study of cytomegalovirus exposure and HLA in healthy donors. Amplification used 60 Vbeta primers and 13 Jbeta primers. The data were produced by immunoSEQ multiplex PCR, yet TCRdb's version contains in-frame clones alone and is incomplete. The repertoire consists of about 140,000 clones, with around three quarters occurring once and the leading ten covering roughly 2%. The sequencing input was PBMCs. These receptors came from a young man in good health and CMV-seronegative.

A few counts support this clone. The rearrangement joins TRBV13 to TRBJ2-7; D gene uncertain. With 0 bases removed from V and 7 bases from J, the gap between germline ends came to 19 bases. The CDR3 totals 16 residues. The germline CDR1 and CDR2 sequences are PRHDT and FYEKMQ (reference sequence). CDR3 nucleotide sequence: TGTGCCAGCAGCTTAGGTCCCTCCTCAACCTACGCGGAGCAGTACTTC. Its translation is CASSLGPSSTYAEQYF.

V usage is TRBV2 and J usage is TRBJ2-3; D is possibly TRBD1 (5 bases). CDR3 length: 14 amino acids. Trimming removed 6 bases from V and 2 bases from J, with 12 bases in between. The germline V gene has CDR1 SNHLY and CDR2 FYNNEI. CDR3: CASRDTGFTDTQYF. For the CDR3, the DNA is TGTGCCAGCAGAGACACAGGTTTCACAGATACGCAGTATTTT.

This clone appeared a single time. The chain employs TRBV6-1 and TRBJ1-1; perhaps TRBD1 as D (5 bases). Trimming stripped 3 bases from V and 4 bases from J, with 12 bases between. The germline V gene has CDR1 MNHNS and CDR2 SASEGT. This CDR3 is built from 14 residues. As DNA, the CDR3 is TGTGCCAGCAGTGACAGGGAGGACATCACTGAAGCTTTCTTT. Its translation: CASSDREDITEAFF.

The chain carries TRBV5-4 and TRBJ1-1; D perhaps matches TRBD1 (5 bases). The CDR3 is 15 residues long. Germline CDR1 and CDR2: SGHNT and YYREEE (reference sequence). Deletions cut 4 bases from V and 1 base from J, with 14 bases between. The CDR3: CASSPRDLRNTEAFF. The CDR3 coding sequence is TGTGCCAGCAGCCCCCGGGACTTGCGGAACACTGAAGCTTTCTTT.